Listed below are T cell receptor beta chains from one sample, sequenced in a study of shared clonotypes between healthy human individuals. Data came from immunoSEQ multiplex PCR; TCRdb stores just in-frame clones and leaves some out. The table shows approximately 500,000 clones, with about 96% occurring only once. Sequencing was performed on naive CD4+ T cells sorted from blood. Receptors were obtained from a woman between 25 and 40 years old in good health. Both conserved end residues are part of each CDR3. Each record gives: D gene, J gene, V gene, clone size, CDR3 DNA, CDR3 protein. A D gene is named only where the DNA matches it firmly. A row's size may be missing; if present it is once, few, many or a size class.

>TRBD2|TRBJ2-6|TRBV6-1|once
TGTGCCACCGGGGGGAGGAGCTCTGGGGCCAACGTCCTGACTTTC
CATGGRSSGANVLTF
>NA|TRBJ2-7|TRBV11-2|NA
TGTGCCAGCAGCGCTCAGCGGGACAGCTACGAGCAGTACTTC
CASSAQRDSYEQYF
>TRBD1|TRBJ1-1|TRBV11-3|NA
TGTGCCAGCAGCTTGGGACAGGGCATCGGAACTGAAGCTTTCTTT
CASSLGQGIGTEAFF
>NA|TRBJ1-6|TRBV27|once
TGTGCCAGCAGGTCCTTCGGGGATTCACCCCTCCACTTT
CASRSFGDSPLHF
>TRBD1|TRBJ1-2|TRBV11-2|NA
TGTGCCAGCAGCATCCCACAGGGGGCTGGGGGCTACACCTTC
CASSIPQGAGGYTF
>NA|TRBJ2-1|TRBV7-2|NA
TGTGCCAGCAGACAGGGGGGGTACAATGAGCAGTTCTTC
CASRQGGYNEQFF
>NA|TRBJ2-7|TRBV30|NA
TGTGCCTGGGCTAAGGGGGATCTTCGGGAGCAGTACTTC
CAWAKGDLREQYF
>TRBD1|TRBJ1-5|TRBV4-2|NA
TGTGCCAGCAGCTTGGGTACCGGGACAGGCAATCAGCCCCAGCATTTT
CASSLGTGTGNQPQHF
>NA|TRBJ1-1|TRBV5-1|NA
TGCGCCAGCAGGCTTCGACAGAACACTGAAGCTTTCTTT
CASRLRQNTEAFF
>TRBD2|TRBJ2-7|TRBV14|NA
TGTGCCAGACCTAGCGGGAGTGTCCACGAGCAGTACTTC
CARPSGSVHEQYF
>TRBD2|TRBJ2-2|TRBV27|NA
TGTGCCAGCAGCCCGGGGGGACCATCAGAAGGGGAGCTGTTTTTT
CASSPGGPSEGELFF
>TRBD1|TRBJ1-2|TRBV27|NA
TGTGCCAGCAGTACGACAGGGGCCTATGGCTACACCTTC
CASSTTGAYGYTF
>TRBD1|TRBJ2-7|TRBV28|NA
TGTGCCAGCACAGGGGGCCGGCTTTACGAGCAGTACTTC
CASTGGRLYEQYF
>TRBD2|TRBJ2-1|TRBV19|NA
TGTGCCAGTAGTATAGGCCTAGCGGAAACCTACAATGAGCAGTTCTTC
CASSIGLAETYNEQFF
>NA|TRBJ1-2|TRBV28|NA
TGTGCCAGCAGTTTGCGACTCCGGAACTATGGCTACACCTTC
CASSLRLRNYGYTF
>NA|TRBJ2-7|TRBV10-3|NA
TGTGCCATCGGGCAGCTATATGAGCAGTACTTC
CAIGQLYEQYF
>NA|TRBJ2-1|TRBV5-1|NA
TGCGCCAGCAGCCCAGGACAGCACAATGAGCAGTTCTTC
CASSPGQHNEQFF
>TRBD2|TRBJ2-7|TRBV6-5|NA
TGTGCCAGCAAAGTCGAGCGGGAGCAGGGTGAGCAGTACTTC
CASKVEREQGEQYF
>NA|TRBJ2-7|TRBV9|few
TGTGCCAGCAGCTCCACGCACGAGCAGTACTTC
CASSSTHEQYF
>TRBD1|TRBJ1-2|TRBV9|NA
TGTGCCAGCAGCGTTCGCACCGGGACAGCAGTATATGGCTACACCTTC
CASSVRTGTAVYGYTF
>TRBD1|TRBJ1-5|TRBV5-1|once
TGCGCCAGCAGCTTCGGGGACAGGGTTTTTATGGTTAGCAATCAGCCCCAGCATTTT
CASSFGDRVFMVSNQPQHF
>NA|TRBJ2-6|TRBV7-2|NA
TGTGCCAGCAGCTTAGTATCAGGCCCCAACGTCCTGACTTTC
CASSLVSGPNVLTF